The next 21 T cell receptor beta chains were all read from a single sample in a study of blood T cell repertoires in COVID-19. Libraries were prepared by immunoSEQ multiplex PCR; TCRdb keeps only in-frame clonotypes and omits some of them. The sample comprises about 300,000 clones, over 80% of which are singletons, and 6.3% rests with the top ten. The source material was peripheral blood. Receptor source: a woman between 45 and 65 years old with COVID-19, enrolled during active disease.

The CDR3 bases are TGTGCCAGTAGTAGCAAGGGACAAGTTAATTCACCCCTCCACTTT. Protein: CASSSKGQVNSPLHF. The chain joins TRBV19 to TRBJ1-6, with D tentatively TRBD1 (6 bases). Trimming removed 4 bases at V and 6 bases at J, with 13 bases between. This CDR3 is built from 15 residues. The germline V gene encodes CDR1 LNHDA and CDR2 SQIVND (reference sequence).

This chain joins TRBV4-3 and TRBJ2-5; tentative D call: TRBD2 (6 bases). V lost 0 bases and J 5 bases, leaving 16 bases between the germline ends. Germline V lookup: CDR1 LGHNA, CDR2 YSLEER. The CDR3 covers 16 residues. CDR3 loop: CASSQDRDSWGETQYF. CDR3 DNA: TGCGCCAGCAGCCAAGATAGGGACTCCTGGGGGGAGACCCAGTACTTC.

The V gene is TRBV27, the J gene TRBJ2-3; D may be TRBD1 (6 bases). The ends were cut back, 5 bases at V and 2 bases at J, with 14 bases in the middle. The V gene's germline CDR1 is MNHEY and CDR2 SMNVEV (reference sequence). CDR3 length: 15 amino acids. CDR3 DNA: TGTGCCAGCAGTATCAGGGGTCCCGCCACAGATACGCAGTATTTT. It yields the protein CASSIRGPATDTQYF.

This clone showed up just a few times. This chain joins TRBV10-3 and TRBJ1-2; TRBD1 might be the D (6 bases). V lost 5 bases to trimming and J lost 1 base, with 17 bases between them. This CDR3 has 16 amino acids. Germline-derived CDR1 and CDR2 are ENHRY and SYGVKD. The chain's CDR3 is CAISPKETGLNYGYTF. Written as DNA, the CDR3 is TGTGCCATCAGTCCTAAAGAGACAGGCCTTAACTATGGCTACACCTTC.

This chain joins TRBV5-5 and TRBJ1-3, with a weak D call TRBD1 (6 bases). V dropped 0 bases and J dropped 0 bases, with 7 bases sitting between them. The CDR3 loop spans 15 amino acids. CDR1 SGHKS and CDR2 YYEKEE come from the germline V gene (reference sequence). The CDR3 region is CASSLGTASGNTIYF. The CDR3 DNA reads TGTGCCAGCAGCTTGGGGACAGCCTCTGGAAACACCATATATTTT.

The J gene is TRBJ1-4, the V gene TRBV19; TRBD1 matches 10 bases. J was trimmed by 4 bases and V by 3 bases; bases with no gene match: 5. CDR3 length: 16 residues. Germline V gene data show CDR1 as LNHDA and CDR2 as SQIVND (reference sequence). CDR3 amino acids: CASSMPGTGVNEKLFF. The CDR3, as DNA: TGTGCCAGTAGTATGCCCGGGACAGGGGTTAATGAAAAACTGTTTTTT.

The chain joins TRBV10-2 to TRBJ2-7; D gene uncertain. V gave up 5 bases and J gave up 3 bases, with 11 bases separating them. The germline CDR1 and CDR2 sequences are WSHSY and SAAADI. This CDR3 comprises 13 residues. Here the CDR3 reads CASSSTGFYEQYF. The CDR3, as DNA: TGCGCCAGCAGTTCGACTGGGTTCTACGAGCAGTACTTC.

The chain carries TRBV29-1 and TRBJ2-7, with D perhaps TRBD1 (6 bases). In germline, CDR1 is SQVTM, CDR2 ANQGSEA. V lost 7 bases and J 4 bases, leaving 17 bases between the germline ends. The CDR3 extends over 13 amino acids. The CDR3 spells CSAWTRGRYEQYF. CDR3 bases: TGCAGCGCGTGGACCAGGGGACGGTACGAGCAGTACTTC.

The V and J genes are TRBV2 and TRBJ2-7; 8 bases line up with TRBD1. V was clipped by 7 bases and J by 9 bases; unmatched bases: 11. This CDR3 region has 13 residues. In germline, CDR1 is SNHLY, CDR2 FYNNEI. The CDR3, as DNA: TGTGCCAGCACACCGGGACAGGCTACGCTGCAGTACTTC. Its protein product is CASTPGQATLQYF.

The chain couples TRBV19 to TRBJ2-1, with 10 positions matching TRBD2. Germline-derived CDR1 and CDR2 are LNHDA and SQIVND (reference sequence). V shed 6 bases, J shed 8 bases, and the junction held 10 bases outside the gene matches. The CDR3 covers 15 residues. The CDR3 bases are TGTGCCAGTAGCCTGACGTCTAGCGGGAGCGATGAGCAGTTCTTC. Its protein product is CASSLTSSGSDEQFF.

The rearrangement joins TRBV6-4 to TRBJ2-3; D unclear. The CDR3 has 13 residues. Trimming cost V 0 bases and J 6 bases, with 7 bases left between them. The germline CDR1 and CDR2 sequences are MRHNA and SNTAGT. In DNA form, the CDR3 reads TGTGCCAGCAGTGACTCGAACGAGGATACGCAGTATTTT. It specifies CASSDSNEDTQYF.

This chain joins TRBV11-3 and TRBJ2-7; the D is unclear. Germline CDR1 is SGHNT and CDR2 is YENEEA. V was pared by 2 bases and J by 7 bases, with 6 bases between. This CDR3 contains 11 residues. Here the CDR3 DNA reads TGTGCCAGCAGCTTACAACGGGAGCAGTACTTC. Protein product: CASSLQREQYF.

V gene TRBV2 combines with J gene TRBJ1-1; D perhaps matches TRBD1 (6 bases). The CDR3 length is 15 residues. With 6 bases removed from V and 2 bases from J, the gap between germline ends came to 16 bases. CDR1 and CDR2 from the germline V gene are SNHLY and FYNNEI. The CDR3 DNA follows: TGTGCCAGCAGGGGCGAGGGGGGGCCCAACACTGAAGCTTTCTTT. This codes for CASRGEGGPNTEAFF. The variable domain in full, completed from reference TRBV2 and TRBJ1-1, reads EPEVTQTPSHQVTQMGQEVILRCVPISNHLYFYWYRQILGQKVEFLVSFYNNEISEKSEIFDDQFSVERPDGSNFTLKIRSTKLEDSAMYFCASRGEGGPNTEAFFGQGTRLTVV.

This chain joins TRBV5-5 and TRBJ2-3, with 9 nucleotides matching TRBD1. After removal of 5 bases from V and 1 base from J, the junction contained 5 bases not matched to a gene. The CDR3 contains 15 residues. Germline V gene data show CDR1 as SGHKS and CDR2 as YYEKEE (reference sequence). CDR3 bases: TGTGCCAGCAGTCAGACAGGGGGAGGCACAGATACGCAGTATTTT. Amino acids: CASSQTGGGTDTQYF.

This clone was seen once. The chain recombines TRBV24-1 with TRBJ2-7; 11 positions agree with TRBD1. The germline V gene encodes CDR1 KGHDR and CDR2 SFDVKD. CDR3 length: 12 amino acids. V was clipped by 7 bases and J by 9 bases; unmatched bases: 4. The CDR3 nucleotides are TGTGCCACCAGGGGACAGGGGGTGAGGCAGTACTTC. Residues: CATRGQGVRQYF.

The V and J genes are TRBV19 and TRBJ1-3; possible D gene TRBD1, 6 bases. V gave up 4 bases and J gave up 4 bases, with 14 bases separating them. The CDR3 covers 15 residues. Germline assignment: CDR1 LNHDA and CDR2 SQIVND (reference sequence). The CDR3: CASSRGGSAGNTIYF. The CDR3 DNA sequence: TGTGCCAGTAGTAGAGGGGGATCGGCCGGAAACACCATATATTTT.

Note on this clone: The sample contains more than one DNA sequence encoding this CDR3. The CDR3 nucleotides are TGTGCCAGCAGCCGGGACAGGGGCTACGAGCAGTACTTC. Protein product: CASSRDRGYEQYF. V usage is TRBV6-5 and J usage is TRBJ2-7; 10 bases line up with TRBD1. CDR1 is MNHEY, CDR2 SVGAGI, per germline. V was clipped by 6 bases and J by 3 bases; unmatched bases: 2. The CDR3 is 13 amino acids.

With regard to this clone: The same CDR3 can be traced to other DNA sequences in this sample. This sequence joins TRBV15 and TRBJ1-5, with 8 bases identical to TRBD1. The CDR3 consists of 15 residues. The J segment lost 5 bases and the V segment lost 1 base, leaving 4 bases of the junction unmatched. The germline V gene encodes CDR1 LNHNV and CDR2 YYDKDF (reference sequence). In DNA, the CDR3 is TGTGCCACCAGCAGAGCCGAGACAGGGGATCAGCCCCAGCATTTT. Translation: CATSRAETGDQPQHF.

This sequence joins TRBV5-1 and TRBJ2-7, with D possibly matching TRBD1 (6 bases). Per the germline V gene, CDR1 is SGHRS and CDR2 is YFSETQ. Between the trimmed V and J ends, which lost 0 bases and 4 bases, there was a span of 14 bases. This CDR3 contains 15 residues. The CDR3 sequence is CASSLEVGARYEQYF. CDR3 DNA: TGCGCCAGCAGCTTGGAAGTGGGGGCAAGATACGAGCAGTACTTC.

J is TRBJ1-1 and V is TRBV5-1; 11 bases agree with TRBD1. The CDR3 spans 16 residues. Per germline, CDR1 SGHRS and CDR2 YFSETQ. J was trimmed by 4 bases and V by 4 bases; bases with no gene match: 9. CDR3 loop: CASSKLDRGPTTEAFF. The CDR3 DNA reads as TGCGCCAGCAGCAAGCTGGACAGGGGGCCGACCACTGAAGCTTTCTTT.

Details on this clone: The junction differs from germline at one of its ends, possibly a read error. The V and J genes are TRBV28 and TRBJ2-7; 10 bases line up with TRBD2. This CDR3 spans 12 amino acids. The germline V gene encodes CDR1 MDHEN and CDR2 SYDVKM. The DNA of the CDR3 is TGTGCCAGCAGTTTCTCTAGCGGGAGTTGGACGTTC. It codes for CASSFSSGSWTF.